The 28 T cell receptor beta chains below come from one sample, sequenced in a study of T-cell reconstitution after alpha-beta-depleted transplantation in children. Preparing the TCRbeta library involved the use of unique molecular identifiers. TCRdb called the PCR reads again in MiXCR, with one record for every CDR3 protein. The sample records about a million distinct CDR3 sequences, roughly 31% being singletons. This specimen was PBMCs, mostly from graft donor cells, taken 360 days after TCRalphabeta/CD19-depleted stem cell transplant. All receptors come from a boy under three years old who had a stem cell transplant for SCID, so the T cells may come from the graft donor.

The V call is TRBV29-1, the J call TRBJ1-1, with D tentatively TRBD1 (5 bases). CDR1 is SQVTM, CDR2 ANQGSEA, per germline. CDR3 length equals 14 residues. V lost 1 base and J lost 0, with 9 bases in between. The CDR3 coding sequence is TGCAGCGTTGAAGTTAGGGGCCTGAACACTGAAGCTTTCTTT. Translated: CSVEVRGLNTEAFF. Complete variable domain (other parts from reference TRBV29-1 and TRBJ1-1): SAVISQKPSRDICQRGTSLTIQCQVDSQVTMMFWYRQQPGQSLTLIATANQGSEATYESGFVIDKFPISRPNLTFSTLTVSNMSPEDSSIYLCSVEVRGLNTEAFFGQGTRLTVV.

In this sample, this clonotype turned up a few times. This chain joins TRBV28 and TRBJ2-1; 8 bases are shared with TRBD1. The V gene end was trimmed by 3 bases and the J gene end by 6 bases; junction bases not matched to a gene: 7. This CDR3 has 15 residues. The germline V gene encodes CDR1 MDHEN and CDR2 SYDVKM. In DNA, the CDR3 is TGTGCCAGCAGTTTTTTGGACAGGGTTGGCAATGAGCAGTTCTTC. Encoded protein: CASSFLDRVGNEQFF.

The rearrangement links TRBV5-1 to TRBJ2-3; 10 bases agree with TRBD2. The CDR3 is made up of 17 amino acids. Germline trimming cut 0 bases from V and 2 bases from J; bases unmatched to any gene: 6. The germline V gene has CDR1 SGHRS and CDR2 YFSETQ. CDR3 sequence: CASSLGASGGYTDTQYF. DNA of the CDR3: TGCGCCAGCAGCTTGGGGGCTAGCGGGGGTTACACAGATACGCAGTATTTT.

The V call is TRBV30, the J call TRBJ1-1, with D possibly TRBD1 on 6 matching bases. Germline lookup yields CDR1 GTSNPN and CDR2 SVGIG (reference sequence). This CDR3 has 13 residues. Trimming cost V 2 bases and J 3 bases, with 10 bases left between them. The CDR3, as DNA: TGTGCCTGGAGTCCGGACAGCTACACTGAAGCTTTCTTT. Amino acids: CAWSPDSYTEAFF.

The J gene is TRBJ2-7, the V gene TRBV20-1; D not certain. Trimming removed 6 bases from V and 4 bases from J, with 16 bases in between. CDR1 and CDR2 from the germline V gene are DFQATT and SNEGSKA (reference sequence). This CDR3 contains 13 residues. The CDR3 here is CSASVGPRYEQYF. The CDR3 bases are TGCAGTGCGTCTGTCGGTCCACGGTACGAGCAGTACTTC.

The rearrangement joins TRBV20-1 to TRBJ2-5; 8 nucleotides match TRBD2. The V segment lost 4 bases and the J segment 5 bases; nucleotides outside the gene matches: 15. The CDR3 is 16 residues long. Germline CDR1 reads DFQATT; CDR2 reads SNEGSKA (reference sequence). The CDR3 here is CSANLGGGLGGETQYF. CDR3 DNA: TGCAGTGCTAACCTGGGCGGGGGGCTAGGAGGGGAGACCCAGTACTTC.

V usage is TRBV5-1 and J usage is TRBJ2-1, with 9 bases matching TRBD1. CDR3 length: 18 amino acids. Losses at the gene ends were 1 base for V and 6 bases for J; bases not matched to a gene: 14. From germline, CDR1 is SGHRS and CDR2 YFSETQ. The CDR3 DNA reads TGCGCCAGCAGCTTGCTGTTTTTTCGGGACAGGGTGGGCAATGAGCAGTTCTTC. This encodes CASSLLFFRDRVGNEQFF.

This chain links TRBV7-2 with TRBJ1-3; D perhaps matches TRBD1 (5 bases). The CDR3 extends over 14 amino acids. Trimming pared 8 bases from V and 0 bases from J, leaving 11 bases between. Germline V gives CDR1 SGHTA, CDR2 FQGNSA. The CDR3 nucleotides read TGTGCCAGCCAAGGGGACTCCTCTGGAAACACCATATATTTT. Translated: CASQGDSSGNTIYF.

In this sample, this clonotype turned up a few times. The CDR3 sequence is CASSLAWMGLIPPYNEQFF. The CDR3 DNA reads TGCGCCAGCAGCTTGGCCTGGATGGGACTCATCCCCCCCTACAATGAGCAGTTCTTC. This chain connects TRBV5-1 to TRBJ2-1; TRBD2 is a possible D gene (6 bases). CDR3 size: 19 residues. Trimming pared 0 bases from V and 2 bases from J, leaving 21 bases between. Germline V gene lookup returns CDR1 SGHRS and CDR2 YFSETQ. Using reference TRBV5-1 and TRBJ2-1 for the parts outside the CDR3, the full variable domain is KAGVTQTPRYLIKTRGQQVTLSCSPISGHRSVSWYQQTPGQGLQFLFEYFSETQRNKGNFPGRFSGRQFSNSRSEMNVSTLELGDSALYLCASSLAWMGLIPPYNEQFFGPGTRLTVL.

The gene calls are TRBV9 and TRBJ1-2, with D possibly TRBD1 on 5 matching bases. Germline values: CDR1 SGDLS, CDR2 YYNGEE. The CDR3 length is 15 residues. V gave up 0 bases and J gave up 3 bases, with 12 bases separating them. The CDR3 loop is CASSVVGTPDYGYTF. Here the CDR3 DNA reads TGTGCCAGCAGCGTAGTAGGGACGCCGGACTATGGCTACACCTTC.

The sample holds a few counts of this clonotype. The CDR3 reads CASSLWWDTSTDTQYF. DNA of the CDR3: TGCGCCAGCAGCTTGTGGTGGGACACAAGCACAGATACGCAGTATTTT. The V call is TRBV5-1, the J call TRBJ2-3, with a possible D match to TRBD1 (6 bases). Deletions cut 1 base from V and 0 bases from J, with 12 bases between. Germline CDR1 reads SGHRS; CDR2 reads YFSETQ. The CDR3 runs 16 residues.

CDR3 sequence reads: CASSFVRLAGGKETQYF. As DNA, the CDR3 is TGTGCCAGCAGTTTCGTTCGACTAGCGGGGGGGAAAGAGACCCAGTACTTC. The rearrangement links TRBV27 to TRBJ2-5; 14 bases line up with TRBD2. Trimming took 3 bases from V and 3 from J; bases not matched to a gene: 6. Per the germline V gene, CDR1 is MNHEY and CDR2 is SMNVEV (reference sequence). The CDR3 has 17 amino acids.

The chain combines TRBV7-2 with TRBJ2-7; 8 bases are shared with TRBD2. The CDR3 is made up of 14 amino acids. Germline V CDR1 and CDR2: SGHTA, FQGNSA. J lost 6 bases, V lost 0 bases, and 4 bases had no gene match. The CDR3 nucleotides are TGTGCCAGCAGCTTAGCACTAGCGGTGACCGAGCAGTACTTC. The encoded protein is CASSLALAVTEQYF.

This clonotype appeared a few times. The CDR3 sequence: CASSLLVAGGNEQFF. The CDR3 region has the DNA TGCGCCAGCAGCTTGTTGGTAGCGGGGGGAAATGAGCAGTTCTTC. The V and J genes are TRBV5-1 and TRBJ2-1; the match to TRBD2 covers 10 bases. CDR1 and CDR2 from the germline V gene are SGHRS and YFSETQ. This CDR3 region has 15 residues. V gave up 1 base and J gave up 7 bases; unmatched junction bases: 5.

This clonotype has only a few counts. DNA for the CDR3: TGTGCCAGCAGCCAAGTGTCTAGCCAAGCAGATACGCAGTATTTT. Protein product: CASSQVSSQADTQYF. This sequence joins TRBV4-2 and TRBJ2-3, with a weak D call TRBD2 (5 bases). From germline, CDR1 is LGHNA and CDR2 YNFKEQ. The CDR3 length is 15 residues. V lost 1 base, J lost 4 bases, and 12 bases lay in between.

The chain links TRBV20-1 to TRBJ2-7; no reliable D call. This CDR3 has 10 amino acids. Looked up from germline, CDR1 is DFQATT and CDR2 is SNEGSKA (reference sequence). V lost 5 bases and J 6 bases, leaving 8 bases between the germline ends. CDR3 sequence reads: CSALYREQYF. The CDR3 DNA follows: TGCAGTGCTTTATATCGCGAGCAGTACTTC.

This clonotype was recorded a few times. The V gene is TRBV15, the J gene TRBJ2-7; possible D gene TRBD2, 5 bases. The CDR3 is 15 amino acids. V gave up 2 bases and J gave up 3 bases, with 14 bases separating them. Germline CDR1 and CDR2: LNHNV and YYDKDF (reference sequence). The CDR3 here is CATSRRGNGDYEQYF. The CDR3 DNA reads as TGTGCCACCAGCAGACGAGGGAATGGGGACTACGAGCAGTACTTC.

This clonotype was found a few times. The CDR3 DNA reads TGTGCCAGCAGTTACTTCGGGACTCCTAATCAGCCCCAGCATTTT. As protein: CASSYFGTPNQPQHF. V and J are TRBV6-2 or TRBV6-3 and TRBJ1-5; D may be TRBD1 (5 bases). This CDR3 is 15 amino acids long. The ends were cut back, 1 base at V and 4 bases at J, with 11 bases in the middle. Germline lookup yields CDR1 MNHEY and CDR2 SVGEGT.

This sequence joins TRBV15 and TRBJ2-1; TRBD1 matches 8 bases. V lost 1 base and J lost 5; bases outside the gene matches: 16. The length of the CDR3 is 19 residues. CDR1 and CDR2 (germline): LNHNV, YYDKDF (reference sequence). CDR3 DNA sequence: TGTGCCACCAGCAGAGGGGGCAGGGGGCTAACTCGCGCGGACAATGAGCAGTTCTTC. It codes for CATSRGGRGLTRADNEQFF.

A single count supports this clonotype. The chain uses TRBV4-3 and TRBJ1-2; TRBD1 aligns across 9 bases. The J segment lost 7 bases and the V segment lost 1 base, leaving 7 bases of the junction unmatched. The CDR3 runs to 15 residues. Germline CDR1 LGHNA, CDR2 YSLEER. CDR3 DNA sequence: TGCGCCAGCAGCCAAGGGAGACGGGACAGGGCTGGCTACACCTTC. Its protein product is CASSQGRRDRAGYTF.

The CDR3 nucleotides read TGTGCCATCAGTGGGACAGATTTCAATGAGCAGTTCTTC. It encodes CAISGTDFNEQFF. This sequence joins TRBV10-3 and TRBJ2-1; D is perhaps TRBD1 (6 bases). The germline V and J ends were trimmed by 4 bases and 6 bases, with 10 bases remaining between them. Germline V gene lookup returns CDR1 ENHRY and CDR2 SYGVKD. The CDR3 length is 13 residues.

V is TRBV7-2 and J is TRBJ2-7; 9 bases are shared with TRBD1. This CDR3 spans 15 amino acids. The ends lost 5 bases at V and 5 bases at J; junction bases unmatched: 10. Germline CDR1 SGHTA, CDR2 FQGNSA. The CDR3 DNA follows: TGTGCCAGCAGCCCGGGACAGGGATGGGCCCACGAGCAGTACTTC. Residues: CASSPGQGWAHEQYF. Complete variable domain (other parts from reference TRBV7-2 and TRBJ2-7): GAGVSQSPSNKVTEKGKDVELRCDPISGHTALYWYRQSLGQGLEFLIYFQGNSAPDKSGLPSDRFSAERTGGSVSTLTIQRTQQEDSAVYLCASSPGQGWAHEQYFGPGTRLTVT.

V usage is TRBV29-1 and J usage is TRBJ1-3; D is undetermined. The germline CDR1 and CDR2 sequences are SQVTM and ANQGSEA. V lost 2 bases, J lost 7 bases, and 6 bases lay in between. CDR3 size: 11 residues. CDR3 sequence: CSVELGNTIYF. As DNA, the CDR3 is TGCAGCGTTGAATTGGGGAACACCATATATTTT.

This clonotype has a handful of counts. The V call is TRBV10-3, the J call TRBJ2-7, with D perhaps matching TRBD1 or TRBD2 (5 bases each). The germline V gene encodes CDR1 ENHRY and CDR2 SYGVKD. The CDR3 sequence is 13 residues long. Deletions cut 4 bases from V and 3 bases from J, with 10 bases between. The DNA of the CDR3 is TGTGCCATCAGTGGAGGGGACGGCTACGAGCAGTACTTC. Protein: CAISGGDGYEQYF.

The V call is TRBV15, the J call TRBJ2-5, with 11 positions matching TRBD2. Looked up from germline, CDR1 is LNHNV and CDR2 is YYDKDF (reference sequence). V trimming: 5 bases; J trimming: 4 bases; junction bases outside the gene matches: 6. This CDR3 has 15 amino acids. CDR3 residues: CATSSLAGDRETQYF. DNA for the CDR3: TGTGCCACCAGCTCACTAGCGGGGGATAGAGAGACCCAGTACTTC.

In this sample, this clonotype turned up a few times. CDR3 DNA: TGTGCCATCCGGACACTTATCTCCTACGAGCAGTACTTC. Its translation: CAIRTLISYEQYF. V gene TRBV6-2 or TRBV6-3 combines with J gene TRBJ2-7; possible D gene TRBD1, 5 bases. This CDR3 contains 13 residues. Trimming removed 10 bases at V and 0 bases at J, with 13 bases between. The germline V gene encodes CDR1 MNHEY and CDR2 SVGEGT.

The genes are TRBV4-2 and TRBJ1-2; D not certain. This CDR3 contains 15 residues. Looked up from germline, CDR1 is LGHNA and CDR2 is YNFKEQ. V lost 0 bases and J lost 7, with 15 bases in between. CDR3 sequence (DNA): TGTGCCAGCAGCCAAGACGACTCAGCCTGGGTTGGCTACACCTTC. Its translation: CASSQDDSAWVGYTF.

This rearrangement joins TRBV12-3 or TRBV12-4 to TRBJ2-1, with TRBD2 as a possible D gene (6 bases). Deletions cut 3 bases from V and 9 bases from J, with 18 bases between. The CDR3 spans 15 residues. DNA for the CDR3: TGTGCCAGCAGTTTCGGGGCCGCCCGGCGGGGTGAGCAGTTCTTC. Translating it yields CASSFGAARRGEQFF.